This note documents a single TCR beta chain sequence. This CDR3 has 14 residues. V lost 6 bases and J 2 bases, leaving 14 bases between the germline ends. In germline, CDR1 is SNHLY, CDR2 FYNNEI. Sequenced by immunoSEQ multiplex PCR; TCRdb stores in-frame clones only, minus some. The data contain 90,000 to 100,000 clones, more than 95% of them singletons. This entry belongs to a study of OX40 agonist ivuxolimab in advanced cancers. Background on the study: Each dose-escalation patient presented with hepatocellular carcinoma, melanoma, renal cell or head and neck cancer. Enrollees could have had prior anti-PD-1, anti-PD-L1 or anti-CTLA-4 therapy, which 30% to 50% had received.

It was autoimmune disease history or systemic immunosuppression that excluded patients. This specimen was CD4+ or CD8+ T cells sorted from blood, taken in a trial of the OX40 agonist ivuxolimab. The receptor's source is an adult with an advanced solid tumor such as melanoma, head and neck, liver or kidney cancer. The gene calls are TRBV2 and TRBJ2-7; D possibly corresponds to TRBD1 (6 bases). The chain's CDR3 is CASSEGDNPYEQYF. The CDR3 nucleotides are TGTGCCAGCAGCGAGGGGGACAACCCCTACGAGCAGTACTTC.